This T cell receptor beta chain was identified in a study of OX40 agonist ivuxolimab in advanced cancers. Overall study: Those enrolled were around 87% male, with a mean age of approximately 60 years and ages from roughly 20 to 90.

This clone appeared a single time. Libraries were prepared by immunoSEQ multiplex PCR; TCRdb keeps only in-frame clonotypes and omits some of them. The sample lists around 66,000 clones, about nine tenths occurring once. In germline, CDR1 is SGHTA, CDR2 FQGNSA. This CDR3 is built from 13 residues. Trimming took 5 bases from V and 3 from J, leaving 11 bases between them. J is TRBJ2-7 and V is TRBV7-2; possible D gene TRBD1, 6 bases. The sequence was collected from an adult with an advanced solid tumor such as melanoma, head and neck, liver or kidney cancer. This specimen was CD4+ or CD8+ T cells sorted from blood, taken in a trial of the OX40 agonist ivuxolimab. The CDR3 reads CASSLARGYEQYF. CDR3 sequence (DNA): TGTGCCAGCAGCCTCGCCAGGGGCTACGAGCAGTACTTC.